This TCR beta chain was identified during a study of blood T cell repertoires in COVID-19. Looking at the study overall: Specimens from acute and convalescent COVID-19 originated in the United States, Italy and Spain. Nucleic acid was either cDNA or gDNA, and it came from T cells, B-cell-depleted T cells, or PBMCs.

Authors' processing steps: For nucleated cells, counts were estimated from reference gene primer amplification. The table came from immunoSEQ multiplex PCR; TCRdb's copy has only in-frame clones and leaves some out. V and J calls and clone size follow that table, whereas D and trimming were derived from the DNA. The table records fewer than 80,000 clones, around 90% of them present only once. Germline V CDR1 and CDR2: KGHDR, SFDVKD. The CDR3 has 11 residues. The V and J ends lost 5 bases and 5 bases respectively, with 6 bases between them. The sample consisted of peripheral blood. This receptor was obtained from an older man with acute or convalescent COVID-19. This chain links TRBV24-1 with TRBJ2-7; D remains unclear. In DNA, the CDR3 is TGTGCCACCAGTGCAGCGAACGAGCAGTACTTC. This encodes CATSAANEQYF.